This T cell receptor (beta chain) was captured by sequencing in a study of siplizumab effects on memory and regulatory T cells. Findings and limits, study-wide: Roughly 80-97% of proliferating CD4+ or CD8+ clones lacked an assignable naive or memory phenotype. In unstimulated cells, naive T cells appeared more diverse than memory T cells and seemed major alloresponse contributors. Unstimulated subsets accounted for the mapping of only a minor share of the clones that were alloreactive.

Kept together in coculture, the mixed lymphocyte reaction cells spent more than five days at 37°C. Every sample had roughly 9.1 x 10^4 of its TCR templates assayed. Data came from immunoSEQ multiplex PCR; TCRdb stores just in-frame clones and leaves some out. The sample has some 15,000 clones, around 40% seen once. The CDR3 is 15 amino acids. The germline CDR1 and CDR2 sequences are SQVTM and ANQGSEA. J lost 1 base, V lost 2 bases, and 4 bases had no gene match. This clone was seen once. The antigen is not known. J is TRBJ2-3 and V is TRBV29-1; TRBD2 aligns across 9 bases. Material: CFSE-low (dividing) CD4+ T cells sorted from an allogeneic mixed lymphocyte reaction. The clonotype was recovered from a human donor in good health; the cells came from an allogeneic mixed lymphocyte reaction. Some clones in this sample may be carry-over from other donors' samples. The CDR3 loop reads CSVEIAGARTDTQYF. The CDR3 coding sequence is TGCAGCGTTGAAATAGCGGGAGCTCGCACAGATACGCAGTATTTT.